Listed below are T cell receptor beta chains from one sample, sequenced in a study of blood T cell repertoires in COVID-19. The repertoire was sequenced with immunoSEQ multiplex PCR; TCRdb's copy has only in-frame clones and lacks some. The sample has some 350,000 clones; approximately 88% are singletons. Sample: PBMCs or T cells enriched from blood (not recorded which). The source of these receptors is a man younger than 45 who had recovered from COVID-19. The CDR3 runs from the conserved cysteine through the conserved F or W. Each record gives: V gene, D gene, J gene, clone size, CDR3 DNA, CDR3 protein. A D gene is named only where the DNA matches it firmly. Rows may omit the clone size; those that give it use once, few, many or a size class.

TRBV5-4	.	TRBJ2-7	.	TGTGCCAGCAGCTTGAAGTCGACAGCCCAAACCTACGAGCAGTACTTC	CASSLKSTAQTYEQYF
TRBV5-4	TRBD1	TRBJ2-7	.	TGTGCCAGCAGCTTGACAGGGGACCTCCACGAGCAGTACTTC	CASSLTGDLHEQYF
TRBV15	TRBD1	TRBJ1-5	.	TGTGCCACCAGCAGGGGGACAGCTAGCAATCAGCCCCAGCATTTT	CATSRGTASNQPQHF
TRBV4-1	TRBD1	TRBJ1-2	.	TGCGCCAGCAGCCAGGACCTGACAGGGTACTATGGCTACACCTTC	CASSQDLTGYYGYTF
TRBV6-5	.	TRBJ1-5	.	TGTGCCAGCAGGTCCCTTTTTAGCAATCAGCCCCAGCATTTT	CASRSLFSNQPQHF
TRBV3-1/TRBV3-2	.	TRBJ2-1	.	TGTGCCAGCAGCCAAGATCGGCTAGCGGAGCAGTTCTTC	CASSQDRLAEQFF
TRBV19	TRBD1	TRBJ1-1	.	TGTGCCAGTAGTATAGTTATCGACAGGGCGAGGATGAACACTGAAGCTTTCTTT	CASSIVIDRARMNTEAFF
TRBV25-1	TRBD2	TRBJ2-3	.	TGTGCCAGCAGTGAATTTGCTAGCGGGACCACAGATACGCAGTATTTT	CASSEFASGTTDTQYF
TRBV5-4	.	TRBJ2-7	.	TGTGCCAGCAGTCCCGGACAGCACTACGAGCAGTACTTC	CASSPGQHYEQYF
TRBV12-3/TRBV12-4	.	TRBJ2-7	.	TGTGCCAGCAGTTTCCCGGCCTACGAGCAGTACTTC	CASSFPAYEQYF
TRBV2	.	TRBJ2-3	.	TGTGCCACGGGGGATAGCGCAGATACGCAGTATTTT	CATGDSADTQYF
TRBV5-1	.	TRBJ2-5	.	TGCGCCAGCAGCTTGGGGGCGATGGAGACCCAGTACTTC	CASSLGAMETQYF
TRBV11-2	TRBD1	TRBJ2-1	once	TGTGCCAGCAGCTTAGGGGGACAGGGTGTTTACAATGAGCAGTTCTTC	CASSLGGQGVYNEQFF
TRBV7-8	.	TRBJ1-2	.	TGTGCCAGCAGCTTAGCCGCCCAGGGATGGGCCTATGGCTACACCTTC	CASSLAAQGWAYGYTF
TRBV4-2	.	TRBJ1-3	.	TGTGCCAGCAGCCAGGACGGGGGGCCCCAAAACACCATATATTTT	CASSQDGGPQNTIYF
TRBV4-2	TRBD2	TRBJ2-1	.	TGTGCCAGCAGCCAAGATCCAACTAGCGCCTACAATGAGCAGTTCTTC	CASSQDPTSAYNEQFF
TRBV27	TRBD2	TRBJ2-1	.	TGTGCCAGCAGCCTTAGCGGGGGGTACAATGAGCAGTTCTTC	CASSLSGGYNEQFF
TRBV27	.	TRBJ1-1	.	TGTGCCAGCAGTCCCTTGACAGCGAACACTGAAGCTTTCTTT	CASSPLTANTEAFF
TRBV28	.	TRBJ2-4	.	TGTGCCAGCAGCGGGCCTCGACAGGGGCGGGGGAACATTCAGTACTTC	CASSGPRQGRGNIQYF
TRBV5-4	TRBD1	TRBJ2-7	.	TGTGCCAGCAGCTCTCCGGACAGGGACGGCCACGAGCAGTACTTC	CASSSPDRDGHEQYF
TRBV6-5	.	TRBJ1-5	.	TGTGCCAGCAGTTACTCGAACCCGTACGGTCAGCCCCAGCATTTT	CASSYSNPYGQPQHF
TRBV5-1	.	TRBJ1-4	.	TGCGCCAGCAGCCCAGCCCGGGGGGCAGGTGAAAAACTGTTTTTT	CASSPARGAGEKLFF
TRBV12-5	TRBD1	TRBJ2-7	.	TGTGCTAGTGGTTTGGCCGGGGGACAGGGGGCTTACGAGCAGTACTTC	CASGLAGGQGAYEQYF
TRBV4-1	.	TRBJ2-3	.	TGCGCCAGCAGCCAAGGAACTAGCACAGATACGCAGTATTTT	CASSQGTSTDTQYF
TRBV19	.	TRBJ1-4	.	TGTGCCAGTAACGGCAGGGAAGGGCAAACTAATGAAAAACTGTTTTTT	CASNGREGQTNEKLFF
TRBV6-5	.	TRBJ1-2	.	TGTGCCAGCAGTTCAGGGATCCCGGGTGGCTACACCTTC	CASSSGIPGGYTF
TRBV6-5	TRBD1	TRBJ1-6	.	TGTGCCAGCGCCGGACAGGGCACTGATAATTCACCCCTCCACTTT	CASAGQGTDNSPLHF
TRBV5-1	TRBD1	TRBJ1-2	.	TGCGCCAGCAGCTTGAACATCGGGACAGGGGCGAATGGCTACACCTTC	CASSLNIGTGANGYTF
TRBV5-4	TRBD1	TRBJ1-2	.	TGTGCCAGCAGCCCGGACAGGCAGAACTATGGCTACACCTTC	CASSPDRQNYGYTF
TRBV7-9	.	TRBJ1-1	.	TGTGCCAGCAGCCCCCGTGTACGAGGGAACACTGAAGCTTTCTTT	CASSPRVRGNTEAFF
TRBV15	.	TRBJ2-1	.	TGTGCCACCAGCAGAGACCGGAGCCGGGAGCAGTTCTTC	CATSRDRSREQFF
TRBV12-3/TRBV12-4	.	TRBJ1-6	.	TGTGCCAGCACCTTAAATTCACCCCTCCACTTT	CASTLNSPLHF
TRBV28	.	TRBJ1-1	.	TGTGCCAGCAGTTTATCTCAGGTGAACACTGAAGCTTTCTTT	CASSLSQVNTEAFF
TRBV12-3/TRBV12-4	.	TRBJ2-1	.	TGTGCCAGCGGGACTTCCTACAATGAGCAGTTCTTC	CASGTSYNEQFF
TRBV7-8	TRBD1	TRBJ2-7	.	TGTGCCAGCAGCGCTCGACAGGGGGCCTACGAGCAGTACTTC	CASSARQGAYEQYF
TRBV24-1	.	TRBJ2-2	.	TGTGCCACCAGTGATTTGGGAGGCGGCACGAACACCGGGGAGCTGTTTTTT	CATSDLGGGTNTGELFF
TRBV7-9	.	TRBJ2-5	.	TGTGCCAGCAGCTTATCGGGTAGCCAAGAGACCCAGTACTTC	CASSLSGSQETQYF
TRBV7-3	.	TRBJ2-1	.	TGTGCCAGCAGCCCAAGGGACTTCAGTGAGCAGTTCTTC	CASSPRDFSEQFF
TRBV10-2	TRBD1	TRBJ1-1	.	TGCGCCAGCAGTTACCAGGGGGCGCGCACTGAAGCTTTCTTT	CASSYQGARTEAFF
TRBV28	.	TRBJ1-5	once	TGTGCCAGCAGTTTGTGGCAGGCAGTAGGGCCCCAGCATTTT	CASSLWQAVGPQHF
TRBV24-1	TRBD1	TRBJ1-2	.	TGTGCCACCAGTGAAGACGGACAGGCCGGTGGCTACACCTTC	CATSEDGQAGGYTF
TRBV28	.	TRBJ1-5	.	TGTGCCTCCCGACTCTCCTGGGGAGTTAGCAATCAGCCCCAGCATTTT	CASRLSWGVSNQPQHF
TRBV29-1	.	TRBJ2-5	.	TGCAGCGTTCGCTTTTCAGAGGGTCGGAAGACCCAGTACTTC	CSVRFSEGRKTQYF
TRBV5-1	TRBD2	TRBJ2-2	.	TGCGCCAGCAGCTTGTTGAGCAGCGGGAGATCGGGCACCGGGGAGCTGTTTTTT	CASSLLSSGRSGTGELFF
TRBV27	.	TRBJ2-5	.	TGTGCCAGCAGCCGACCGGGCCGGGACTCCCCGTACCAAGAGACCCAGTACTTC	CASSRPGRDSPYQETQYF
TRBV9	.	TRBJ2-1	.	TGTGCCAGCAGCGTAGGGGCACCCTACAATGAGCAGTTCTTC	CASSVGAPYNEQFF
TRBV18	TRBD1	TRBJ1-4	.	TGTGCCAGCTCACCTCGGACAGGGGTTGAAAAACTGTTTTTT	CASSPRTGVEKLFF
TRBV9	TRBD1	TRBJ2-4	.	TGTGCCAGCAGCTCACAGGGGGAAAACATTCAGTACTTC	CASSSQGENIQYF